The sequence of this T cell receptor beta chain was determined in a study of blood T cell repertoires in COVID-19 (dated by TCRdb to 2018 to 2020). General notes on the study: The collaborator samples originated in the United States, Italy and Spain and spanned the acute and convalescent phases of COVID-19. The material from the prospective study consisted of cDNA or gDNA derived from T cells, B-cell-depleted T cells, or PBMCs. Subjects who had been exposed to COVID-19, were actively infected with it, or had recovered from it provided the deeply sampled blood TCRbeta repertoires that made up the dataset. A freely available public database, intended as a resource for researchers studying the immune response to SARS-CoV-2, is where the repertoires were released. Samples came from the ongoing ImmuneRACE study (first 160 participants) plus 1,254 subjects from 6 global collaborators. The sample metadata nearly always contained a de-identified subject ID, COVID-19 status, age in years and sex. Where available, HLA class I and class II types were obtained from metadata supplied by the sample provider rather than from assay-based typing.

Study-wide conclusions, independent of this receptor: The quantity of clinical and demographic metadata differed by source and by participant and was supplied without curation.

The collaborating institutions used their own protocols to collect whole blood in K2EDTA tubes. For TCRbeta analysis, collaborators shipped samples as frozen whole blood, isolated PBMCs, or DNA extracted from either of those sample types. V trim: 1 base; J trim: 13 bases; unmatched bases: 5. For CDR1 and CDR2, the germline V gene (reference sequence) lists LNHDA and SQIVND. The cysteine opens and the phenylalanine closes a CDR3 of 13 amino acids. Only the CDR3 DNA stays, 39 bases, in frame from base 1. A note on this clone: Its antigen has not been determined. No much larger clone is present one base from it, and per-base qualities are unavailable.

TCRbeta CDR3 regions were amplified from genomic DNA by means of the immunoSEQ Assay, a bias-controlled multiplex PCR. In the paper's pipeline: Within the assay, amplification of reference gene primers was used to estimate how many nucleated cells each sample contained. To quantify the absolute abundance of each unique TCRbeta CDR3 rearrangement, sequence reads were collapsed and filtered. For each sample, productive Simpson clonality was calculated as the square root of Simpson's diversity index over productive rearrangements. As stored in TCRdb, this immuneACCESS dataset retains in-frame rearrangements with V and J assigned. A fraction of the clones does not appear; measured against another copy, unresolved V genes explain less than half of the discrepancy, and the remainder lacks a known reason. The DNA was the basis for D and trimming; V, J and clone size are from that table. Counted in this sample were roughly 230,000 clones; roughly 84% of them appeared once. The ten top clones hold about 0.93% of the sample.

The TCR was taken from a man in his forties with acute or convalescent COVID-19. The sequence joins TRBV19 to TRBJ2-1, with 9 central nucleotides matching TRBD1. Sequencing was carried out using peripheral blood. The DNA sequence is TGTGCCAGTAGTATAGGGACAGGGGACCCTCAGTTCTTC. The translation is CASSIGTGDPQFF.